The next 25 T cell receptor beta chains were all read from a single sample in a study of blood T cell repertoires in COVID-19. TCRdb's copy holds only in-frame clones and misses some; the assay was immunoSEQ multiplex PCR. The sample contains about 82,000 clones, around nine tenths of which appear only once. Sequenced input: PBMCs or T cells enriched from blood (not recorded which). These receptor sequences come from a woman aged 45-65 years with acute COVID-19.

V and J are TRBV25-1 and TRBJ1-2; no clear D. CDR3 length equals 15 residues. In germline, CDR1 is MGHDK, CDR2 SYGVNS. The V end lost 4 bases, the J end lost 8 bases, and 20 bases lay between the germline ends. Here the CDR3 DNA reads TGTGCCAGCAGTGCATCGGTTGGGCCGAAAGGCGGCTACACCTTC. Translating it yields CASSASVGPKGGYTF.

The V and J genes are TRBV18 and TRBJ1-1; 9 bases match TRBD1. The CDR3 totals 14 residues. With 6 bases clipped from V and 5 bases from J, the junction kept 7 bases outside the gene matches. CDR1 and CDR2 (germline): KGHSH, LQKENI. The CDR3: CASSPRTGVTEAFF. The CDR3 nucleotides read TGTGCCAGCTCTCCCAGGACAGGGGTGACTGAAGCTTTCTTT. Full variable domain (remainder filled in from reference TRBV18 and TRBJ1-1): NAGVMQNPRHLVRRRGQEARLRCSPMKGHSHVYWYRQLPEEGLKFMVYLQKENIIDESGMPKERFSAEFPKEGPSILRIQQVVRGDSAAYFCASSPRTGVTEAFFGQGTRLTVV.

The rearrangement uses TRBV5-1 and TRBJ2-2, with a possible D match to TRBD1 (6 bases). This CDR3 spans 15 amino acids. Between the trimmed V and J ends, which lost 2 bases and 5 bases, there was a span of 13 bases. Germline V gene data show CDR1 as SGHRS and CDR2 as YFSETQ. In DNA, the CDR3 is TGCGCCAGCAGCTTAACAGGGTTTGAGACCGGGGAGCTGTTTTTT. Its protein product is CASSLTGFETGELFF.

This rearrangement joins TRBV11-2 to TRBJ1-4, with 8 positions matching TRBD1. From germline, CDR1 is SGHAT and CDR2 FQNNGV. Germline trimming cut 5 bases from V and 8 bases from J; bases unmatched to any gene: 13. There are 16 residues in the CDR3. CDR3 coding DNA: TGTGCCAGCAGCAACGCCCCAGGGGGCGAGAGAGAAAAACTGTTTTTT. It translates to CASSNAPGGEREKLFF. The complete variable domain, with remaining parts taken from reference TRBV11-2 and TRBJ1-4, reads EAGVAQSPRYKIIEKRQSVAFWCNPISGHATLYWYQQILGQGPKLLIQFQNNGVVDDSQLPKDRFSAERLKGVDSTLKIQPAKLEDSAVYLCASSNAPGGEREKLFFGSGTQLSVL.

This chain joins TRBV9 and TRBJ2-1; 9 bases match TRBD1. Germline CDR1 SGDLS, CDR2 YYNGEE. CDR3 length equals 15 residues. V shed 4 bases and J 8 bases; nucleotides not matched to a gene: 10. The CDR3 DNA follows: TGTGCCAGCAGCAAGACCGGGACAGGGATCCATGAGCAGTTCTTC. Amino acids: CASSKTGTGIHEQFF.

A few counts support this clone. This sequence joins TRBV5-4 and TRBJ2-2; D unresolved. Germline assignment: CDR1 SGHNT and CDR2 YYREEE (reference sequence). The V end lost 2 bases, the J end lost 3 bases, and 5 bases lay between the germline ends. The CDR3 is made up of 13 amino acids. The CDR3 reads CASSLQDTGELFF. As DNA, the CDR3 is TGTGCCAGCAGCTTACAAGACACCGGGGAGCTGTTTTTT.

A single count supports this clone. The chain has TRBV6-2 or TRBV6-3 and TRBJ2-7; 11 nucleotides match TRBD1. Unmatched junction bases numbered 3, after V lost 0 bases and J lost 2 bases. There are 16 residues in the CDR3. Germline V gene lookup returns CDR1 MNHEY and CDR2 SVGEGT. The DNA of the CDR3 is TGTGCCAGCAGTTACTCGACGGGACAGGGGGCCTACGAGCAGTACTTC. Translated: CASSYSTGQGAYEQYF.

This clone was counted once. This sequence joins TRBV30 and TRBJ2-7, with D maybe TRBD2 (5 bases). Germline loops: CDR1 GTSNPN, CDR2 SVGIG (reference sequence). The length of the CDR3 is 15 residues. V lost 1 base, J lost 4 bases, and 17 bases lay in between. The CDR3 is CAWSDPPSSGYEQYF. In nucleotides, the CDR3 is TGTGCCTGGAGTGATCCACCTAGTTCGGGATACGAGCAGTACTTC.

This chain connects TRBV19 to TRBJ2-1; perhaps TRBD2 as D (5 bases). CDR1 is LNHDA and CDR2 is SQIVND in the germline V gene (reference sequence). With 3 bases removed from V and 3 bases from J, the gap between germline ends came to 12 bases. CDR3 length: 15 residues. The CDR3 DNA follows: TGTGCCAGTAGTATTGAGGCCGAGGGCTACAATGAGCAGTTCTTC. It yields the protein CASSIEAEGYNEQFF.

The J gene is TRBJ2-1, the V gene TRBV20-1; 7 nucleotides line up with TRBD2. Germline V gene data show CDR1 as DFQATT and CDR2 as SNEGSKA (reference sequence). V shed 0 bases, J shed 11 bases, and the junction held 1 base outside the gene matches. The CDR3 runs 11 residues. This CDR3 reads CSARDGGKQFF. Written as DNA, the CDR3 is TGCAGTGCTAGAGACGGGGGGAAGCAGTTCTTC.

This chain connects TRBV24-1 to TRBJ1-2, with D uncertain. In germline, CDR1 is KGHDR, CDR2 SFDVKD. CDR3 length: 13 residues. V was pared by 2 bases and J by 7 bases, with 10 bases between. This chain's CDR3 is CATSDSDFRGYTF. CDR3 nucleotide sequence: TGTGCCACCAGTGATTCCGACTTTCGTGGCTACACCTTC.

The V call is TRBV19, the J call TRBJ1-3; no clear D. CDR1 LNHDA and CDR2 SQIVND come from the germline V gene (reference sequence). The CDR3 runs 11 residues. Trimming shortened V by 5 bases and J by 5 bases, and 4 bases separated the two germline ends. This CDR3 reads CASSQRNTIYF. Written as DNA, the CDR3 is TGTGCCAGTAGTCAAAGAAACACCATATATTTT.

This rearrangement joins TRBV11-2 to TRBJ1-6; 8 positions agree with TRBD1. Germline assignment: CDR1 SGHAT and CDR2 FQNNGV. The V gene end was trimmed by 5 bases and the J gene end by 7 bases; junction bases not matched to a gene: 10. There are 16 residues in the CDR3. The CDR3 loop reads CASSPDRGGSNSPLHF. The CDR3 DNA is TGTGCCAGCAGCCCCGACAGGGGAGGATCGAATTCACCCCTCCACTTT.

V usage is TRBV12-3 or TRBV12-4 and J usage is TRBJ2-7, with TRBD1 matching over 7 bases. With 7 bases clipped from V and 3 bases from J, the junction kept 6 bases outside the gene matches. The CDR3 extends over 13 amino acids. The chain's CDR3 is CASKRAGGYEQYF. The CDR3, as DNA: TGTGCCAGCAAGCGAGCAGGGGGCTACGAGCAGTACTTC.

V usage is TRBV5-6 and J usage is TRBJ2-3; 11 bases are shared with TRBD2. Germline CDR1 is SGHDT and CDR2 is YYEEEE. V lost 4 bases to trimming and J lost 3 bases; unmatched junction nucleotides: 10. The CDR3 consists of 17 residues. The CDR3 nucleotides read TGTGCCAGCAGCCTCGCAGACTCTAGCGGGAGGACAGATACGCAGTATTTT. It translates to CASSLADSSGRTDTQYF.

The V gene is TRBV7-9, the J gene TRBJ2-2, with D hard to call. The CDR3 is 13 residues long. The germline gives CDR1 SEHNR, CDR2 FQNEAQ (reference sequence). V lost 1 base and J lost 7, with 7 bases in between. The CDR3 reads CASSLGLGGELFF. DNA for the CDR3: TGTGCCAGCAGCTTAGGTCTAGGCGGGGAGCTGTTTTTT. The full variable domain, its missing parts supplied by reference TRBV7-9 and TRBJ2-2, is DTGVSQNPRHKITKRGQNVTFRCDPISEHNRLYWYRQTLGQGPEFLTYFQNEAQLEKSRLLSDRFSAERPKGSFSTLEIQRTEQGDSAMYLCASSLGLGGELFFGEGSRLTVL.

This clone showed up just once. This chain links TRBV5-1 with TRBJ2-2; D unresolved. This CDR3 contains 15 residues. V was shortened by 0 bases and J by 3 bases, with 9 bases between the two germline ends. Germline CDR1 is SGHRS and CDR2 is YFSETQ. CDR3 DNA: TGCGCCAGCAGCTTGGATCCCTCGGACACCGGGGAGCTGTTTTTT. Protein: CASSLDPSDTGELFF.

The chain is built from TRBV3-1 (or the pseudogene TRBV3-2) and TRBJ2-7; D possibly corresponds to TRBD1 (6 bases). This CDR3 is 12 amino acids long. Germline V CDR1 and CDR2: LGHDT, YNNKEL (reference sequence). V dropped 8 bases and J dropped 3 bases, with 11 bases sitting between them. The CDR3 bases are TGTGCCAGCCAAACAGGGAACTACGAGCAGTACTTC. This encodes CASQTGNYEQYF.

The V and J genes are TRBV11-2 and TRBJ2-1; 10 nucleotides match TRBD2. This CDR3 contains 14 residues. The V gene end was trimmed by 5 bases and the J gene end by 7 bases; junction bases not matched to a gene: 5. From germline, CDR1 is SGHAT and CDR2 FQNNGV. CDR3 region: CASSPSGRRNEQFF. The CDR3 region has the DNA TGTGCCAGCAGCCCTAGCGGGAGACGGAATGAGCAGTTCTTC.

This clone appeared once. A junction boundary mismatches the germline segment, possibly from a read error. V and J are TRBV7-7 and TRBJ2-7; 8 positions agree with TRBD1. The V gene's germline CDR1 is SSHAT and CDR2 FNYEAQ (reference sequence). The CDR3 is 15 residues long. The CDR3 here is CASSLAAGGTYEQYF. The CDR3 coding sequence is TGTGCTAGCAGCTTGGCGGCAGGGGGCACCTACGAGCAGTACTTC.

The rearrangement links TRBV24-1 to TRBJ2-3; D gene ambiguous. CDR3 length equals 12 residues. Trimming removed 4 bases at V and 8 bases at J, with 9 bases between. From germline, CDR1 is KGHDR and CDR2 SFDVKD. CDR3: CATSDQDLTQYF. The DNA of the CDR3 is TGTGCCACCAGTGACCAGGATCTTACGCAGTATTTT.

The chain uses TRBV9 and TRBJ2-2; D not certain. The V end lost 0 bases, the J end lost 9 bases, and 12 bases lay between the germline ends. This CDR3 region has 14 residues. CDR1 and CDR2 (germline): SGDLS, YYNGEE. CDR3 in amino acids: CASSVGRSGRELFF. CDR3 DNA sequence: TGTGCCAGCAGCGTAGGCCGATCGGGTAGGGAGCTGTTTTTT.

The CDR3, as DNA: TGTGCCTGGAGCCTCACGGGCGGGGTTTACGAGCAGTACTTC. It is translated as CAWSLTGGVYEQYF. This chain joins TRBV30 and TRBJ2-7, with D maybe TRBD2 (6 bases). V shed 3 bases and J shed 4 bases, with 16 bases lying between them. Germline CDR1 is GTSNPN and CDR2 is SVGIG (reference sequence). The CDR3 totals 14 residues.

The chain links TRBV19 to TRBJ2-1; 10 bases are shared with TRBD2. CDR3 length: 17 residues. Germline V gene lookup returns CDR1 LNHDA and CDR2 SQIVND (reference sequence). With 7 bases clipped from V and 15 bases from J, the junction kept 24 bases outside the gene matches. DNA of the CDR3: TGTGCCAGTACCCCCTCCGGGACTAGTCAAGCGGGGGGGGCGGGGTTCTTC. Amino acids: CASTPSGTSQAGGAGFF.

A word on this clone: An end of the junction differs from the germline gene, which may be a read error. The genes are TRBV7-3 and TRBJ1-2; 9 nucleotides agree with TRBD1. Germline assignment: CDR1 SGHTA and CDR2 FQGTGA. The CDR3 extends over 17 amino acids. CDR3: CASTLTTGGSDRYGYTF. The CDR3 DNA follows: TGTGCCAGCACCTTAACCACAGGGGGCTCGGATCGCTATGGCTACACCTTC.